The 30 T cell receptor beta chains presented below share a single source sample, sequenced in a study of spatial heterogeneity in lung cancer. Time point here: sample taken at primary tumor resection. Frozen PBMC, nontumor lung or tumor provided whole RNA, which was sequenced unsorted. TCRdb re-derived calls from the 5' RACE reads in MiXCR, one entry per CDR3 protein. This table has about 45,000 distinct CDR3 sequences, roughly 10% appearing once. Specimen: PBMCs, collected at surgery. The receptors come from a female donor with early-stage non-small cell lung cancer.

This clonotype was detected only a few times. The rearrangement joins TRBV5-1 to TRBJ1-1, with TRBD1 matching over 9 bases. The CDR3 sequence is 16 residues long. CDR1 is SGHRS, CDR2 YFSETQ, per germline. Unmatched junction bases numbered 13, after V lost 3 bases and J lost 7 bases. CDR3 sequence: CASSSRSGQGLDEAFF. The CDR3 DNA reads TGCGCCAGCAGCTCCAGATCGGGACAGGGATTGGATGAAGCTTTCTTT.

This clonotype appeared many times. The rearrangement links TRBV2 to TRBJ1-1, with a weak D call TRBD1 (5 bases). The CDR3 spans 14 residues. Looked up from germline, CDR1 is SNHLY and CDR2 is FYNNEI. V lost 11 bases and J lost 4, with 20 bases in between. DNA for the CDR3: TGTGCCGGGGCCCGGGACGGTGGACTCACTGAAGCTTTCTTT. Encoded protein: CAGARDGGLTEAFF.

This clonotype has more than one count but fewer than ten. At one of its ends the junction is not consistent with the germline gene, which may arise from a read error. The chain employs TRBV28 and TRBJ2-7; D might be TRBD1 (5 bases). Germline CDR1 reads MDHEN; CDR2 reads SYDVKM. This CDR3 has 12 amino acids. The CDR3 coding sequence is TGTGCCAGCAGACGGACGACAGAAACCTTGAACTTC. This translates into CASRRTTETLNF.

The chain links TRBV28 to TRBJ1-4; D is perhaps TRBD1 (5 bases). This CDR3 is 16 amino acids long. The germline V gene encodes CDR1 MDHEN and CDR2 SYDVKM. With 5 bases removed from V and 6 bases from J, the gap between germline ends came to 19 bases. In nucleotides, the CDR3 is TGTGCCAGCAGTCCATCGGGGGGAGGTTGGGATGAAAAACTGTTTTTT. It encodes CASSPSGGGWDEKLFF.

A few counts support this clonotype. The chain couples TRBV2 to TRBJ2-3; 9 positions agree with TRBD2. Trimming at V came to 3 bases and at J to 6 bases, leaving 7 bases not matched to a gene. The CDR3 consists of 15 residues. Germline CDR1 reads SNHLY; CDR2 reads FYNNEI. In DNA, the CDR3 is TGTGCCAGCAGTGATCGGCGGGGGGGCTCGGATACGCAGTATTTT. It translates to CASSDRRGGSDTQYF.

The rearrangement links TRBV7-2 to TRBJ1-3, with D possibly TRBD1 on 5 matching bases. The V end lost 1 base, the J end lost 3 bases, and 16 bases lay between the germline ends. CDR3 length equals 17 residues. In germline, CDR1 is SGHTA, CDR2 FQGNSA. The CDR3 sequence is CASSLGGTFLGGNTIYF. The CDR3 coding sequence is TGTGCCAGCAGCTTAGGGGGGACGTTCCTCGGTGGAAACACCATATATTTT.

This clonotype has ten or more counts. The genes are TRBV6-5 and TRBJ2-3, with D unresolved. Germline V gene lookup returns CDR1 MNHEY and CDR2 SVGAGI. The CDR3 spans 15 residues. Trimming removed 5 bases from V and 2 bases from J, with 14 bases in between. The CDR3 spells CASSPIRASTDTQYF. CDR3 DNA: TGTGCCAGCAGTCCTATAAGGGCCTCCACAGATACGCAGTATTTT.

The rearrangement links TRBV7-2 to TRBJ2-3; D gene unclear. Germline loops: CDR1 SGHTA, CDR2 FQGNSA. V lost 9 bases, J lost 1 base, and 8 bases lay in between. The CDR3 has 12 residues. The CDR3 loop is CASKRGTDTQYF. The DNA of the CDR3 is TGTGCCAGTAAACGAGGCACAGATACGCAGTATTTT.

This clonotype was seen only a few times. J is TRBJ2-3 and V is TRBV7-9; maybe TRBD1 (6 bases). This CDR3 is built from 13 residues. Germline V lookup: CDR1 SEHNR, CDR2 FQNEAQ (reference sequence). V was trimmed by 11 bases and J by 8 bases, leaving 20 bases between them. The CDR3 nucleotides are TGTGCCTCAACAGAAACACAGGGTCTTACGCAGTATTTT. It specifies CASTETQGLTQYF.

This clonotype has at least ten counts. The V and J genes are TRBV4-3 and TRBJ2-5; 8 bases are a match to TRBD1. V gave up 0 bases and J gave up 3 bases; unmatched junction bases: 6. Germline V gene data show CDR1 as LGHNA and CDR2 as YSLEER. The CDR3 totals 16 residues. For the CDR3, the DNA is TGCGCCAGCAGCCAAGACGACAGGGGTCGAGAAGAGACCCAGTACTTC. This sequence encodes CASSQDDRGREETQYF.

The chain couples TRBV30 to TRBJ2-5; perhaps D is TRBD1 or TRBD2 (5 bases each). The CDR3 is made up of 14 amino acids. V dropped 4 bases and J dropped 5 bases, with 17 bases sitting between them. CDR1 GTSNPN and CDR2 SVGIG come from the germline V gene (reference sequence). The chain's CDR3 is CAWNPGRKAETQYF. The CDR3 DNA is TGTGCCTGGAACCCGGGACGAAAGGCGGAGACCCAGTACTTC.

This clonotype has at least ten counts. The V and J genes are TRBV11-2 and TRBJ1-1; D gene ambiguous. The germline gives CDR1 SGHAT, CDR2 FQNNGV. This CDR3 is built from 14 residues. V was pared by 3 bases and J by 4 bases, with 12 bases between. Here the CDR3 reads CASSLSQKSTEAFF. The CDR3 DNA reads TGTGCCAGCAGCTTGAGCCAGAAATCCACTGAAGCTTTCTTT.

In its sample, this clonotype was seen a few times. The CDR3 is CASSPGVTQPQHF. Written as DNA, the CDR3 is TGTGCCAGCAGCCCAGGGGTTACTCAGCCCCAGCATTTT. V is TRBV12-3 or TRBV12-4 and J is TRBJ1-5; perhaps TRBD1 as D (6 bases). V gave up 6 bases and J gave up 6 bases, with 12 bases separating them. The CDR3 contains 13 residues.

This clonotype was counted at least ten times. This rearrangement joins TRBV29-1 to TRBJ1-3, with D maybe TRBD1 (5 bases). The CDR3 covers 14 residues. Per germline, CDR1 SQVTM and CDR2 ANQGSEA. V was trimmed by 4 bases and J by 4 bases, leaving 14 bases between them. CDR3 amino acids: CSVGDLKSGNTIYF. The CDR3 DNA reads as TGCAGCGTTGGGGACTTAAAATCGGGAAACACCATATATTTT.

This clonotype was found a few times. The chain employs TRBV5-1 and TRBJ2-3; TRBD2 matches 10 bases. V was clipped by 0 bases and J by 5 bases; unmatched bases: 6. Germline loops: CDR1 SGHRS, CDR2 YFSETQ. CDR3 length: 16 amino acids. CDR3 in DNA: TGCGCCAGCAGCTTGGATCTAGCGGGGGCTCAAGATACGCAGTATTTT. Encoded protein: CASSLDLAGAQDTQYF.

The chain uses TRBV20-1 and TRBJ2-3; 15 bases line up with TRBD2. Germline V lookup: CDR1 DFQATT, CDR2 SNEGSKA (reference sequence). This CDR3 has 18 residues. The V gene end was trimmed by 0 bases and the J gene end by 3 bases; junction bases not matched to a gene: 7. CDR3 in DNA: TGCAGTGCTAGAGATCTCGGACTAGCGGGGGGGAGTACAGATACGCAGTATTTT. Translation: CSARDLGLAGGSTDTQYF.

A note on this clonotype: Just one base apart from a much larger clone, this may be a read error. The V and J genes are TRBV29-1 and TRBJ2-7; 9 bases line up with TRBD2. The V gene's germline CDR1 is SQVTM and CDR2 ANQGSEA. The V segment lost 7 bases and the J segment 7 bases; nucleotides outside the gene matches: 5. This CDR3 region has 11 residues. The CDR3 region has the DNA TGCAGCGCCCGCCTAGCGGGGGAGCAGTACTTC. Translating it yields CSARLAGEQYF.

The sample holds a few counts of this clonotype. The chain has TRBV7-2 and TRBJ1-4; the D is unclear. This CDR3 spans 16 amino acids. CDR1 and CDR2 (germline): SGHTA, FQGNSA. V was shortened by 3 bases and J by 2 bases, with 13 bases between the two germline ends. The CDR3 sequence is CASSLRVGQTNEKLFF. CDR3 in DNA: TGTGCCAGCAGCTTGAGGGTCGGGCAGACTAATGAAAAACTGTTTTTT.

The sample holds a few counts of this clonotype. This sequence joins TRBV10-3 and TRBJ1-6; the match to TRBD1 covers 10 bases. Trimming took 6 bases from V and 9 from J; bases not matched to a gene: 5. Germline V gives CDR1 ENHRY, CDR2 SYGVKD. This CDR3 is built from 14 residues. DNA of the CDR3: TGTGCCATCAGGGGGACAGGGGAGACTTCACCCCTCCACTTT. Amino acids: CAIRGTGETSPLHF.

For the CDR3, the DNA is TGTGCCAGCAGTTATGACTCGGGGGCAACGGGGGACGAGCAGTACTTC. Its protein is CASSYDSGATGDEQYF. The chain combines TRBV6-5 with TRBJ2-7; D is tentatively TRBD1 or TRBD2 (6 bases each). Germline CDR1 MNHEY, CDR2 SVGAGI. V lost 3 bases and J lost 5, with 20 bases in between. There are 16 residues in the CDR3.

The V gene is TRBV7-9, the J gene TRBJ2-1; possible D gene TRBD1, 5 bases. This CDR3 has 15 residues. Trimming removed 4 bases at V and 7 bases at J, with 17 bases between. CDR1 is SEHNR and CDR2 is FQNEAQ in the germline V gene (reference sequence). The CDR3 reads CASSWAQGDLNEQFF. The DNA for the CDR3 is TGTGCCAGCAGCTGGGCGCAGGGCGATTTAAATGAGCAGTTCTTC.

This clonotype has a count of ten or more. The chain recombines TRBV5-1 with TRBJ1-2; perhaps TRBD1 as D (6 bases). The germline V and J ends were trimmed by 4 bases and 8 bases, with 18 bases remaining between them. The CDR3 loop spans 14 amino acids. In germline, CDR1 is SGHRS, CDR2 YFSETQ. CDR3 residues: CASSPELNRAGYTF. The CDR3 nucleotides read TGCGCCAGCAGCCCCGAACTGAACAGGGCCGGCTACACCTTC.

This clonotype was detected ten times or more. This chain links TRBV30 with TRBJ2-7, with D perhaps given as TRBD1 or TRBD2 (5 bases each). The V and J ends lost 6 bases and 12 bases respectively, with 24 bases between them. The CDR3 runs 13 residues. The germline V gene has CDR1 GTSNPN and CDR2 SVGIG (reference sequence). The CDR3 reads CACLGVRWQPAYF. The CDR3 DNA follows: TGTGCCTGTTTGGGGGTCCGGTGGCAGCCTGCGTACTTC. Supplemented by reference TRBV30 and TRBJ2-7, the full variable domain reads SQTIHQWPATLVQPVGSPLSLECTVEGTSNPNLYWYRQAAGRGLQLLFYSVGIGQISSEVPQNLSASRPQDRQFILSSKKLLLSDSGFYLCACLGVRWQPAYFGPGTRLTVT.

The V and J genes are TRBV29-1 and TRBJ2-3; D tentatively fits TRBD1 or TRBD2 (6 bases each). Trimming stripped 2 bases from V and 5 bases from J, with 11 bases between. CDR3 length equals 13 residues. CDR1 and CDR2 (germline): SQVTM, ANQGSEA. The CDR3 is CSVERGAKDTQYF. CDR3 sequence (DNA): TGCAGCGTTGAAAGGGGGGCGAAAGATACGCAGTATTTT.

This clonotype occurred a few times. This sequence joins TRBV5-1 and TRBJ2-7; 8 bases match TRBD1. V was pared by 3 bases and J by 2 bases, with 4 bases of the junction left unmatched. The CDR3 totals 14 residues. Germline-derived CDR1 and CDR2 are SGHRS and YFSETQ. As DNA, the CDR3 is TGCGCCAGCAGCTACCGGGACAGGCCCTACGAGCAGTACTTC. It is translated as CASSYRDRPYEQYF.

There are a few counts of this clonotype. V is TRBV20-1 and J is TRBJ2-1; TRBD2 agrees at 13 bases. The CDR3 extends over 19 amino acids. The J segment lost 3 bases and the V segment lost 3 bases, leaving 14 bases of the junction unmatched. CDR1 and CDR2 from the germline V gene are DFQATT and SNEGSKA (reference sequence). The CDR3 sequence: CSASSLPGLAGNSYNEQFF. DNA for the CDR3: TGCAGTGCTAGTAGCCTCCCGGGACTAGCGGGGAATAGCTACAATGAGCAGTTCTTC.

This clonotype was observed many times. V gene TRBV6-5 combines with J gene TRBJ2-5; 8 bases match TRBD1. The CDR3 sequence is 16 residues long. V lost 4 bases and J lost 4; bases outside the gene matches: 11. The V gene's germline CDR1 is MNHEY and CDR2 SVGAGI. Here the CDR3 reads CASSSSRGPVVETQYF. DNA of the CDR3: TGTGCCAGCAGTTCGAGCAGGGGGCCGGTTGTAGAGACCCAGTACTTC.

This clonotype was observed a few times. The chain combines TRBV3-1 with TRBJ1-4; D gene unclear. This CDR3 comprises 14 residues. Trimming shortened V by 4 bases and J by 6 bases, and 12 bases separated the two germline ends. Germline V gene data show CDR1 as LGHDT and CDR2 as YNNKEL (reference sequence). CDR3 protein: CASSLVKGDEKLFF. CDR3 sequence (DNA): TGTGCCAGCAGCCTCGTGAAGGGAGATGAAAAACTGTTTTTT.

This clonotype was observed a few times. The chain recombines TRBV6-5 with TRBJ1-2; 7 nucleotides agree with TRBD1. Germline loops: CDR1 MNHEY, CDR2 SVGAGI. CDR3 length equals 14 residues. After removal of 6 bases from V and 0 bases from J, the junction contained 4 bases not matched to a gene. CDR3 sequence (DNA): TGTGCCAGCAGACGGGACAGTACTAACTATGGCTACACCTTC. Translation gives CASRRDSTNYGYTF.

The genes are TRBV2 and TRBJ1-4, with TRBD1 matching over 8 bases. Per germline, CDR1 SNHLY and CDR2 FYNNEI. J was trimmed by 7 bases and V by 3 bases; bases with no gene match: 10. This CDR3 has 16 amino acids. CDR3 in DNA: TGTGCCAGCAGTGACAGGGGGCATGGTGGGAGTGAAAAACTGTTTTTT. It codes for CASSDRGHGGSEKLFF.